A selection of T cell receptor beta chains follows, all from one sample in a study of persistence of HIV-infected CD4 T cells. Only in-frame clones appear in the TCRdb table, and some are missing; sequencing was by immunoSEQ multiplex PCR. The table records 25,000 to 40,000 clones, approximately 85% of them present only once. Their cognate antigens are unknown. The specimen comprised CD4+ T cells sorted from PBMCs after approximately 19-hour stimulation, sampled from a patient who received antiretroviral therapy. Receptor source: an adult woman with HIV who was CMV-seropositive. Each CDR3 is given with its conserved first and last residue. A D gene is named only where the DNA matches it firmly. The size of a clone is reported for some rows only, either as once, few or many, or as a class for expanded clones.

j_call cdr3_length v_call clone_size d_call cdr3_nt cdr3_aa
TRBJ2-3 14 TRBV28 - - TGTGCCAGCAGTTTATCCCCTAGCATGAATACGCAGTATTTT CASSLSPSMNTQYF
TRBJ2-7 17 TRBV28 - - TGTGCCAGCAGGAGGGGGTCCGGCGGCGGAGGGACGGGGGAGCAGTACTTC CASRRGSGGGGTGEQYF
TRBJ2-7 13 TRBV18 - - TGTGCCAGCTCACCCCAGGGAGCCTACGAGCAGTACTTC CASSPQGAYEQYF
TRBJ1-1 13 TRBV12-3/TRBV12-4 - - TGTGCCAGCAGTATGGACAGGAACACTGAAGCTTTCTTT CASSMDRNTEAFF
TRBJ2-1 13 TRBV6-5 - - TGTGCCAGCAAAGGGACCCCGGACGATGAGCAGTTCTTC CASKGTPDDEQFF
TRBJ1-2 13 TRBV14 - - TGTGCCAGCAGCCAATACCAGGGAGGAGGCTACACCTTC CASSQYQGGGYTF
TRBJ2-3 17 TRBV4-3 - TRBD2 TGCGCCAGCAGCCAAGTCGCTAGCGGGGGAAGCACAGATACGCAGTATTTT CASSQVASGGSTDTQYF
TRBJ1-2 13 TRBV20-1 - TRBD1 TGCAGTGCTAGTCTACAGGGGGCCACTGGCTACACCTTC CSASLQGATGYTF
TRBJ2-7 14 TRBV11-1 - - TGTGCCAGCAGCTTAGGCGGACCCGACTACGAGCAGTACTTC CASSLGGPDYEQYF
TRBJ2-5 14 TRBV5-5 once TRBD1 TGTGCCAGCAGCTTGGGGACAGGGGAAGAGACCCAGTACTTC CASSLGTGEETQYF
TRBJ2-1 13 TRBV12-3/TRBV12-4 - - TGTGCCAGCAGTTTAGGCACCTACAATGAGCAGTTCTTC CASSLGTYNEQFF
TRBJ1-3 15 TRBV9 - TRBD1 TGTGCCAGCAGAGCGACAGGGGGACCCGGAAACACCATATATTTT CASRATGGPGNTIYF
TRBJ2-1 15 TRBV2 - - TGTGCCAGCAGTGAACACCAGGGTAACTACAATGAGCAGTTCTTC CASSEHQGNYNEQFF
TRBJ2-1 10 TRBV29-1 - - TGCAGCGGCGGGAACAATGAGCAGTTCTTC CSGGNNEQFF
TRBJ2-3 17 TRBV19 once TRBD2 TGTGCCAGTAGTATGAGGGCTAGCGGGAGTTCCCCGAGTACGCAGTATTTT CASSMRASGSSPSTQYF
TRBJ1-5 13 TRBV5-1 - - TGCGCCAGCAGCTTGGATTTCAATCAGCCCCAGCATTTT CASSLDFNQPQHF
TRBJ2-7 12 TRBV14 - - TGTGCCAGCAATAGCGGATCCTACGAGCAGTACTTC CASNSGSYEQYF
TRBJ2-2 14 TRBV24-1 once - TGTGCCACCAGTGACACCGACGACGCCGGGGAGCTGTTTTTT CATSDTDDAGELFF
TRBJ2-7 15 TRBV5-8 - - TGTGCCAGCAGCCATACCCCCGACAGGCCCCTCGAGCAGTACTTC CASSHTPDRPLEQYF
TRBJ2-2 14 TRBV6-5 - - TGTGCCAGCAGTTACCCCGGACAAATCGGGCAGCTGTTTTTT CASSYPGQIGQLFF
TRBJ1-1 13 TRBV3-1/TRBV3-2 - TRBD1 TGTGCCAGCAGCGGGACAGTCCGCACTGAAGCTTTCTTT CASSGTVRTEAFF
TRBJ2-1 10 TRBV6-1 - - TGTGCCAGCGGGTGGGGTGAGCAGTTCTTC CASGWGEQFF
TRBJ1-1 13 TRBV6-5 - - TGTGCCAGTCCCCAGGGGTGGGGCACTGAAGCTTTCTTT CASPQGWGTEAFF
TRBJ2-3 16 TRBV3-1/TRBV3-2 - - TGTGCCAGCAGCCAAGGTCTGCACCGGGGTGAAGATACGCAGTATTTT CASSQGLHRGEDTQYF
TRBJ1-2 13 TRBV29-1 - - TGCAGCACTCCCAGTCCCCGGGGATATGGCTACACCTTC CSTPSPRGYGYTF
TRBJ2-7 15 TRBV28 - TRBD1 TGTGCCAGCAGTTTAGGACAGACAGGGGGAAACGAGCAGTACTTC CASSLGQTGGNEQYF
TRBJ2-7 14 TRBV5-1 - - TGCGCCAGCAGCCAATCGGGGCGGGACAACGAGCAGTACTTC CASSQSGRDNEQYF
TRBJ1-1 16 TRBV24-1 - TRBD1 TGTGCCACCAGTGATTCAGCCGGGACAGGGAACACTGAAGCTTTCTTT CATSDSAGTGNTEAFF
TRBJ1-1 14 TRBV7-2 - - TGTGCCAGCAGCATCCCAAACATGAACACTGAAGCTTTCTTT CASSIPNMNTEAFF
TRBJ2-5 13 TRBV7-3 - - TGTGCCAGCAGCCCGGGGGTCGGGGAGACCCAGTACTTC CASSPGVGETQYF
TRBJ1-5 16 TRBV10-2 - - TGCGCCAGCAGTGAGTCAATAAGAAGGCCAGGGGAGCCCCAGCATTTT CASSESIRRPGEPQHF
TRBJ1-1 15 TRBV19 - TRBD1 TGTGCCAGTACCCCCAACGACAGGGTGTGGACTGAAGCTTTCTTT CASTPNDRVWTEAFF
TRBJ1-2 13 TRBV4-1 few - TGCGCCAGCAGCCAAGTTTCACGGGATGGCTACACCTTC CASSQVSRDGYTF
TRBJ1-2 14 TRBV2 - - TGTGCCAGCAGTAGGATGGAGGGAGACTATGGCTACACCTTC CASSRMEGDYGYTF
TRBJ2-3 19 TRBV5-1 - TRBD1 TGCGCCAGCAGCGGTCAAATTATTACAGGGGGCCGGTCCACAGATACGCAGTATTTT CASSGQIITGGRSTDTQYF